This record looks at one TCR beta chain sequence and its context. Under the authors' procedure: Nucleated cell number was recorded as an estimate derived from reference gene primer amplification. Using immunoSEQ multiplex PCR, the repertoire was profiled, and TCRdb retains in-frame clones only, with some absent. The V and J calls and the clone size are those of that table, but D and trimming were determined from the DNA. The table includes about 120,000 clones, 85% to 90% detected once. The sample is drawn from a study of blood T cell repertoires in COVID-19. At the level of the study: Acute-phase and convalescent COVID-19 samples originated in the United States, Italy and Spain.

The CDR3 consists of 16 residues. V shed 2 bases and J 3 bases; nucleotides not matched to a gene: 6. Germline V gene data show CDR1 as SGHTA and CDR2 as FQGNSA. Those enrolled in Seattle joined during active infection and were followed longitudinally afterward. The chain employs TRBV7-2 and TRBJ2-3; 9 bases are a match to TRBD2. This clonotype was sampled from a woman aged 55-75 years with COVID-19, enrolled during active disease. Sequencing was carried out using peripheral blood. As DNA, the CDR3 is TGTGCCAGCAGCTTAATGGCTAGCGGGGCAACAGATACGCAGTATTTT. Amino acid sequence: CASSLMASGATDTQYF.